This TCR beta chain stems from a study of molecular identifiers for immune sequencing clone quantification. Findings of the study overall: Among approximately 1 million naive cells, as was reported, spiked Jurkat TCR RNA from one cell was detectable.

The CDR3 covers 17 residues. With V trimmed by 6 bases and J by 2 bases, 10 bases remained unmatched. CDR1 MNHEY and CDR2 SVGEGT come from the germline V gene. This clonotype was seen a handful of times. As yet, its antigen is unknown. MiXCR, applied by TCRdb to the PCR reads, yields one record per CDR3 protein. This table has 460,000 or so distinct CDR3 sequences, around a fifth appearing once. Sequenced material: naive CD8+ T cells from blood, with Jurkat cell RNA spiked in. Sample subset: FACS-sorted CD8+CD4-CCR7+CD45RA+ naive T cells. The chain has TRBV6-2 or TRBV6-3 and TRBJ2-3, with 11 positions matching TRBD2. The sequence came from a human donor in good health. Some libraries in this study had Jurkat cell RNA spiked in. CDR3 nucleotides: TGTGCCAGCAGCCTCGGAGATAGCGGGGGGGCCACAGATACGCAGTATTTT. Its protein is CASSLGDSGGATDTQYF.